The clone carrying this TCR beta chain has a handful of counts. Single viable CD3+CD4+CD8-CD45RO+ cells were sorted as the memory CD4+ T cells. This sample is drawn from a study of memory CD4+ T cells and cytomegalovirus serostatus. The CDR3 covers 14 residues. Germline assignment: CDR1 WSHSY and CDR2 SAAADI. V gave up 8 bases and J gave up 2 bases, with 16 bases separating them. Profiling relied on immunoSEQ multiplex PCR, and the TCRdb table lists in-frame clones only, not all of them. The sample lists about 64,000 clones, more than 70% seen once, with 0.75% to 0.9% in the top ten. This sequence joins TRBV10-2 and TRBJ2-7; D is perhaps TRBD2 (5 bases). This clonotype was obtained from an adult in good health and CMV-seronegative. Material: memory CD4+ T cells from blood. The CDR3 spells CASQLGLGAYEQYF. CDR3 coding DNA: TGCGCCAGCCAGCTTGGGCTCGGGGCCTACGAGCAGTACTTC.